This TCR beta chain was recovered during a study of response to subunit inactivated influenza vaccine. Notes on the study in general: Only a handful of new T cells, the authors suggested, are recruited with each seasonal influenza vaccination.

This CDR3 is built from 13 residues. Deletions cut 4 bases from V and 4 bases from J, with 13 bases between. Germline values: CDR1 GTSNPN, CDR2 SVGIG (reference sequence). In this sample, this clonotype turned up a few times. Its antigen remains unknown. TCRdb independently ran MiXCR on the RT-PCR reads; one entry per CDR3 protein. The sample contains a few hundred thousand distinct CDR3 sequences, roughly 15% of which appear only once. The sample in question was PBMCs from blood, obtained about 13 days after vaccination. The chain joins TRBV30 to TRBJ2-5; D call uncertain. The sequence was collected from a man aged 45-65 years who received an inactivated influenza vaccine. The CDR3: CAWNRSFRETQYF. Here the CDR3 DNA reads TGTGCCTGGAATCGGTCGTTTAGAGAGACCCAGTACTTC.